This T cell receptor (beta chain) was profiled in a study of OX40 agonist ivuxolimab in advanced cancers. Study-level background: Roughly two fifths of patients had received prior checkpoint inhibitor therapy. The study's findings and limits: CD4+ T cells averaged fewer expanded clones than CD8+ T cells. By week 6 at 0.1 to 3.0 mg/kg, blood CD4+ and CD8+ T cells had expanded clonally.

Germline CDR1 reads LNHDA; CDR2 reads SQIVND (reference sequence). This CDR3 region has 15 residues. The J segment lost 3 bases and the V segment lost 6 bases, leaving 5 bases of the junction unmatched. Using immunoSEQ multiplex PCR, the repertoire was profiled, and TCRdb retains in-frame clones only, with some absent. The sample lists 75,000 to 90,000 clones; roughly 89% were seen once. Points on this clone: Its target is not known.

Baseline was the first blood sampling point, followed by cycle 4 day 1 and cycle 7 day 1. The chain joins TRBV19 to TRBJ1-5; 10 positions agree with TRBD1. This clonotype was sampled from an adult with an advanced solid tumor such as melanoma, head and neck, liver or kidney cancer. This material consisted of CD4+ or CD8+ T cells sorted from blood, taken in a trial of the OX40 agonist ivuxolimab. The CDR3: CASSGTGAINQPQHF. CDR3 DNA: TGTGCCAGTAGCGGGACAGGGGCGATCAATCAGCCCCAGCATTTT.